This T cell receptor (beta chain) appears in the sequencing data of a study of CD8+ T cells in alopecia areata. Study overall: Treatment comprised oral tofacitinib, 5 to 10 mg twice daily, in treated patients. Severity of treated patients was scored by affected scalp percentage. Study-level results: Whether baseline CD8+ expansion is linked to response remains uncertain, given a single nonresponder.

This clone occurred a few times. Antigen specificity is unknown. Extracted RNA was reverse transcribed into cDNA, the sequencing template. Sequencing was performed with immunoSEQ multiplex PCR; in TCRdb, only in-frame clones are kept and a portion is missing. The sample holds over 90,000 clones, approximately 90% seen once. The CDR3 length is 10 residues. The V and J ends lost 5 bases and 7 bases respectively, with 6 bases between them. CDR1 and CDR2 from the germline V gene are SQVTM and ANQGSEA. The treatment: oral pan-JAK inhibitor, 5-10 mg twice daily. Sorting of PBMCs yielded the CD4+ and CD8+ T cells.

This rearrangement joins TRBV29-1 to TRBJ2-1; D is unresolved. This receptor was identified in a human donor with alopecia areata. This sample comprised CD8+ T cells sorted from blood, obtained at roughly week 30, from a patient treated with tofacitinib. CDR3 amino acids: CSVLRNEQFF. The CDR3 DNA reads as TGCAGCGTTCTCAGGAATGAGCAGTTCTTC.